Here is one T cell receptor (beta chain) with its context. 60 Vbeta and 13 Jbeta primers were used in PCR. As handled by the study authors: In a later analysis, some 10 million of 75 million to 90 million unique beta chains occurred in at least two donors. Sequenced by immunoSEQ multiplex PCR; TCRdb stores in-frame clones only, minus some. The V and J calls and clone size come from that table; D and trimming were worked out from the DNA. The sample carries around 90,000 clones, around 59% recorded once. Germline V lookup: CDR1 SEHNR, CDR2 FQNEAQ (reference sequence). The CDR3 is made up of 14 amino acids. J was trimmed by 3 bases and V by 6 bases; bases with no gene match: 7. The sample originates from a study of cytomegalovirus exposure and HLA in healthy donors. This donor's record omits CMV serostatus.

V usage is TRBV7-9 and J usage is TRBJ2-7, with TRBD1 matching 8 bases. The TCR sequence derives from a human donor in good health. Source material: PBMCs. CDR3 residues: CASSLSGQGYEQYF. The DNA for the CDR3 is TGTGCCAGCAGTCTAAGCGGACAGGGCTACGAGCAGTACTTC.